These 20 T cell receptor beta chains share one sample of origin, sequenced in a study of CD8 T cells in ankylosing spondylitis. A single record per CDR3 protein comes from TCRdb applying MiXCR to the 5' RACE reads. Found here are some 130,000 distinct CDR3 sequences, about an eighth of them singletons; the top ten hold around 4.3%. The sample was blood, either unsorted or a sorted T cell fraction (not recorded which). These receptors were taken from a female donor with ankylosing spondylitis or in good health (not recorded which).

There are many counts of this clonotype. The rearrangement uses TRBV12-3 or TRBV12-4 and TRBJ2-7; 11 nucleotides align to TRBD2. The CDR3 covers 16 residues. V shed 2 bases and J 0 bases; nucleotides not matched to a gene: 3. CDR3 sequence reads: CASSLLAGGRSYEQYF. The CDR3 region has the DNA TGTGCCAGCAGTTTATTAGCGGGAGGGCGCTCCTACGAGCAGTACTTC.

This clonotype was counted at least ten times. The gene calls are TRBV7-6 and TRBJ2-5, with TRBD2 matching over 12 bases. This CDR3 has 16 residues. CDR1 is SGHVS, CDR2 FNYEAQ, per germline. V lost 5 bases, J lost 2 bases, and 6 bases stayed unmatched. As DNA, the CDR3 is TGTGCCAGCAGCGCCCGACTAGCGGGGGAGCAAGAGACCCAGTACTTC. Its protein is CASSARLAGEQETQYF. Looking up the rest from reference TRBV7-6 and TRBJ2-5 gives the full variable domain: GAGVSQSPRYKVTKRGQDVALRCDPISGHVSLYWYRQALGQGPEFLTYFNYEAQQDKSGLPNDRFSAERPEGSISTLTIQRTEQRDSAMYRCASSARLAGEQETQYFGPGTRLLVL.

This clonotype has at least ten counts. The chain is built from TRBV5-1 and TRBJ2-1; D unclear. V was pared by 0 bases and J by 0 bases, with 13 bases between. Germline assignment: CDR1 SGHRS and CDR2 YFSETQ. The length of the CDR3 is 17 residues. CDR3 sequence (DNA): TGCGCCAGCAGCTTGGGGGTTTGGCAGAGCTCCTACAATGAGCAGTTCTTC. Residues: CASSLGVWQSSYNEQFF.

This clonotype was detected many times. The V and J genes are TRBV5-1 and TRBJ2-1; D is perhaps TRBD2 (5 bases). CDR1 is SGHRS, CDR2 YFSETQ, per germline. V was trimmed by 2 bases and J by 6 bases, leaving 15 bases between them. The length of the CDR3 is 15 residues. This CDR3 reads CASSLRSSSANEQFF. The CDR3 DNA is TGCGCCAGCAGCTTACGATCTAGCTCAGCCAATGAGCAGTTCTTC.

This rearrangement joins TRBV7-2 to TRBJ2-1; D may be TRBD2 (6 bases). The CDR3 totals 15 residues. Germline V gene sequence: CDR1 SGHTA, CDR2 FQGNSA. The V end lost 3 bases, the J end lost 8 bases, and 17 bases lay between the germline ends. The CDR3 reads CASSFVLASGYEQFF. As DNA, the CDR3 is TGTGCCAGCAGCTTCGTGCTAGCGTCGGGGTATGAGCAGTTCTTC. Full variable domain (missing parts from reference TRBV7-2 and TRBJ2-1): GAGVSQSPSNKVTEKGKDVELRCDPISGHTALYWYRQSLGQGLEFLIYFQGNSAPDKSGLPSDRFSAERTGGSVSTLTIQRTQQEDSAVYLCASSFVLASGYEQFFGPGTRLTVL.

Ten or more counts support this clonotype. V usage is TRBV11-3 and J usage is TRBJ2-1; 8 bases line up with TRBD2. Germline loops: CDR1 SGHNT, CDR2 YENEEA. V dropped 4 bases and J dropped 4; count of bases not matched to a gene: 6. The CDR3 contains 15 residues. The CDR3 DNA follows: TGTGCCAGCAGCTATCCTAGCGGGTGGTACAATGAGCAGTTCTTC. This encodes CASSYPSGWYNEQFF.

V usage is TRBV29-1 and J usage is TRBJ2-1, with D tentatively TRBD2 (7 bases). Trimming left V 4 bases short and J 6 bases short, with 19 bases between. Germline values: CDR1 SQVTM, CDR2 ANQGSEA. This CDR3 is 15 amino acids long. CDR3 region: CSVGGSIKGGNEQFF. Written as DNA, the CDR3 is TGCAGCGTTGGCGGGAGCATAAAGGGGGGCAATGAGCAGTTCTTC.

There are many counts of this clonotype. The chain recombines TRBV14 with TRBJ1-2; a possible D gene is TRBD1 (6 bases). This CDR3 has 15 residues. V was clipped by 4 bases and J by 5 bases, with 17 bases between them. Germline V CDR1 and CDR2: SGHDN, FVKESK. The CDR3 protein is CASSPEDRIFYGYTF. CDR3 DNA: TGTGCCAGCAGCCCCGAAGACAGGATATTTTATGGCTACACCTTC.

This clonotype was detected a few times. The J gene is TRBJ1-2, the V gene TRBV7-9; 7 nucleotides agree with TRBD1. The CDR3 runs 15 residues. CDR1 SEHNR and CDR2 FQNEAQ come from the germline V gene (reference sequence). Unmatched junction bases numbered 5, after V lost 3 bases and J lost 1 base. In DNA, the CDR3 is TGTGCCAGCAGCTTCACAGGGGAGTATAACTATGGCTACACCTTC. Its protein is CASSFTGEYNYGYTF.

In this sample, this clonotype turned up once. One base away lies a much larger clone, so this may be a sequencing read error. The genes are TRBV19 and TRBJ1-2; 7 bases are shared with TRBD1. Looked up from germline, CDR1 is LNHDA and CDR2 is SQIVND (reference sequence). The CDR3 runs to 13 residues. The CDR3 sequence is CASNRDSLYDYTF. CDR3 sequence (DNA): TGTGCCAGTAACCGGGACAGCCTCTATGACTACACCTTC.

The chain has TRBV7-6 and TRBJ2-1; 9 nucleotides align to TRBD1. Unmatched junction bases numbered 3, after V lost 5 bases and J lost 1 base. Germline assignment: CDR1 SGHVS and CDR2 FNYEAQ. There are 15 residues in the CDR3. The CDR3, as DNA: TGTGCCAGCAGCGGACAGGGGATTTCCTACAATGAGCAGTTCTTC. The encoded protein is CASSGQGISYNEQFF.

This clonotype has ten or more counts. The CDR3 bases are TGTGCCAGCACCAACTCAGGGCGGACTGAAGCTTTCTTT. Its translation: CASTNSGRTEAFF. The chain joins TRBV6-1 to TRBJ1-1, with D perhaps matching TRBD1 (5 bases). Trimming cost V 7 bases and J 5 bases, with 14 bases left between them. CDR1 is MNHNS, CDR2 SASEGT, per germline. There are 13 residues in the CDR3.

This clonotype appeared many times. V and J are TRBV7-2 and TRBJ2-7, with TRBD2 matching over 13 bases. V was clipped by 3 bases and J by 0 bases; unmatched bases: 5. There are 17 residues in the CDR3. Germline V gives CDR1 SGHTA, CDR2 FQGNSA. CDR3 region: CASSFGLAGAISYEQYF. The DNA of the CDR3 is TGTGCCAGCAGCTTCGGACTAGCGGGAGCGATCTCCTACGAGCAGTACTTC.

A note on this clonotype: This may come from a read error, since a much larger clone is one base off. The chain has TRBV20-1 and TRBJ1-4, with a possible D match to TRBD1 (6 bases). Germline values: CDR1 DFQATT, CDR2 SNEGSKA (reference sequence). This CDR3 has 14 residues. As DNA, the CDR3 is TGCGGTGCTGAGAAGGTTCAGGGGAATGAAAAACTGTTTTTT. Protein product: CGAEKVQGNEKLFF.

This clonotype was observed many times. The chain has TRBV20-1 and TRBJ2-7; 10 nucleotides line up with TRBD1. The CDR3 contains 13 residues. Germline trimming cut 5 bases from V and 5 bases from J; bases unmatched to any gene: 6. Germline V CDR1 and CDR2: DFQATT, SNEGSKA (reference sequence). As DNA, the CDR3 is TGCAGTGCTTTCAGACAGGGGGCCGACGAGCAGTACTTC. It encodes CSAFRQGADEQYF.

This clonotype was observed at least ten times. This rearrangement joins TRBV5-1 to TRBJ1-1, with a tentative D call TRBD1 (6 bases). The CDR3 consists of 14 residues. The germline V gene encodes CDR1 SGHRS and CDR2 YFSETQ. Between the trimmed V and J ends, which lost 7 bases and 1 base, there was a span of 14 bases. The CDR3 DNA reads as TGCGCCAGCGGCCAGGGGTCTCCGAACACTGAAGCTTTCTTT. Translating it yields CASGQGSPNTEAFF.

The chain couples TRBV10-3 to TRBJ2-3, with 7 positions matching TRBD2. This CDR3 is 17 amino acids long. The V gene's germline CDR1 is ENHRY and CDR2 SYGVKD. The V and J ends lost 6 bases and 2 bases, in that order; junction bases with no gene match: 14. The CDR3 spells CAISPGLTGTNTDTQYF. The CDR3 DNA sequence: TGTGCCATCAGCCCCGGGCTAACCGGGACTAACACAGATACGCAGTATTTT.

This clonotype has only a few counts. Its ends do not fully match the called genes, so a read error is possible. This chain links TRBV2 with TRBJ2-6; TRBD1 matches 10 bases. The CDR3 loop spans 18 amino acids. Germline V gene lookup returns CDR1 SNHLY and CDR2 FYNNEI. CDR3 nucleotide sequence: TGTGCCTGCAGTCCCCGACAGGGGGCATCTGTAGGGGCCAACGTCCTGACTTTC. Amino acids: CACSPRQGASVGANVLTF. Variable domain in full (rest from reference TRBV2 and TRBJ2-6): EPEVTQTPSHQVTQMGQEVILRCVPISNHLYFYWYRQILGQKVEFLVSFYNNEISEKSEIFDDQFSVERPDGSNFTLKIRSTKLEDSAMYFCACSPRQGASVGANVLTFGAGSRLTVL.

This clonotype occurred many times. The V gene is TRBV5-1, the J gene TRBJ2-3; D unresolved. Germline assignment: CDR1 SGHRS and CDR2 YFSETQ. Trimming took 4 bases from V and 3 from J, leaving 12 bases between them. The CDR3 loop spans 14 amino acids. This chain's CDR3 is CASSVAPSTDTQYF. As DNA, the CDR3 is TGCGCCAGCAGCGTGGCCCCCTCTACAGATACGCAGTATTTT.

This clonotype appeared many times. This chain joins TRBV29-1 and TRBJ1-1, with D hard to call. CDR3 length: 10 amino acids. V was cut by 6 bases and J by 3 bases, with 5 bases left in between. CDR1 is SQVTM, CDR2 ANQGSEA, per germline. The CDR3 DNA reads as TGCAGCGTATGGGACACTGAAGCTTTCTTT. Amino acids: CSVWDTEAFF.